Presented here are 17 T cell receptor beta chains from one specimen sequenced in a study of CD8+ T cells in alopecia areata. Reverse transcribed after extraction, RNA yielded cDNA as the sequencing template. Profiled with immunoSEQ multiplex PCR; TCRdb holds only in-frame clones, not every one. Here the sample spans fewer than 110,000 clones, around 60% being singletons. The treatment: oral pan-JAK inhibitor, 5-10 mg twice daily. This specimen was CD8+ T cells sorted from blood, taken between weeks 55 and 65, from a patient treated with tofacitinib. The receptor source for this set is a human donor with alopecia areata.

V gene TRBV29-1 combines with J gene TRBJ1-1; 7 bases match TRBD1. The germline V gene encodes CDR1 SQVTM and CDR2 ANQGSEA. With 5 bases clipped from V and 7 bases from J, the junction kept 7 bases outside the gene matches. This CDR3 comprises 12 residues. The CDR3 is CSVQGGAGEAFF. In nucleotides, the CDR3 is TGCAGCGTTCAGGGGGGGGCCGGTGAAGCTTTCTTT.

V usage is TRBV2 and J usage is TRBJ1-5, with D unclear. This CDR3 comprises 12 residues. V gave up 4 bases and J gave up 7 bases, with 8 bases separating them. Germline CDR1 and CDR2: SNHLY and FYNNEI. The CDR3 here is CASSGRVQPQHF. In nucleotides, the CDR3 is TGTGCCAGCAGTGGCCGCGTCCAGCCCCAGCATTTT. Complete variable domain (other parts from reference TRBV2 and TRBJ1-5): EPEVTQTPSHQVTQMGQEVILRCVPISNHLYFYWYRQILGQKVEFLVSFYNNEISEKSEIFDDQFSVERPDGSNFTLKIRSTKLEDSAMYFCASSGRVQPQHFGDGTRLSIL.

This chain joins TRBV7-6 and TRBJ2-3; 12 nucleotides agree with TRBD2. With V trimmed by 3 bases and J by 3 bases, 10 bases remained unmatched. The CDR3 runs 18 residues. Per germline, CDR1 SGHVS and CDR2 FNYEAQ. The CDR3 sequence is CASSFPPSGGARTDTQYF. CDR3 nucleotide sequence: TGTGCCAGCAGCTTTCCGCCTAGCGGGGGGGCCCGGACAGATACGCAGTATTTT.

The V gene is TRBV7-6, the J gene TRBJ2-6, with D perhaps assigned TRBD1 or TRBD2 (5 bases each). Germline CDR1 is SGHVS and CDR2 is FNYEAQ. Between the trimmed V and J ends, which lost 2 bases and 0 bases, there was a span of 8 bases. The CDR3 runs 16 residues. The CDR3 bases are TGTGCCAGCAGCTTATCGGGGCCCTCTGGGGCCAACGTCCTGACTTTC. Translation gives CASSLSGPSGANVLTF. The full variable domain, its missing parts supplied by reference TRBV7-6 and TRBJ2-6, is GAGVSQSPRYKVTKRGQDVALRCDPISGHVSLYWYRQALGQGPEFLTYFNYEAQQDKSGLPNDRFSAERPEGSISTLTIQRTEQRDSAMYRCASSLSGPSGANVLTFGAGSRLTVL.

The chain joins TRBV28 to TRBJ1-2, with 7 bases matching TRBD1. Germline CDR1 and CDR2: MDHEN and SYDVKM. V lost 6 bases, J lost 3 bases, and 10 bases stayed unmatched. The CDR3 runs 15 residues. In DNA form, the CDR3 reads TGTGCCAGCAGCACGAGAAGGGGGCCTCACTATGGCTACACCTTC. Its translation: CASSTRRGPHYGYTF.

CDR3 protein: CASSQNTAPTYEQYF. DNA of the CDR3: TGCGCCAGCAGCCAGAACACGGCCCCCACCTACGAGCAGTACTTC. The chain uses TRBV4-1 and TRBJ2-7; D call uncertain. This CDR3 has 15 residues. Per the germline V gene, CDR1 is MGHRA and CDR2 is YSYEKL. Trimming removed 3 bases from V and 2 bases from J, with 14 bases in between.

The gene calls are TRBV6-5 and TRBJ2-1; D remains ambiguous. Germline CDR1 and CDR2: MNHEY and SVGAGI. The CDR3 totals 12 residues. V shed 4 bases and J shed 9 bases, with 10 bases lying between them. The CDR3 nucleotides are TGTGCCAGCAGTTGGGGATTAGGTGAGCAGTTCTTC. Translating it yields CASSWGLGEQFF.

The sample holds one count of this clone. The V and J genes are TRBV12-5 and TRBJ2-7; tentative D call: TRBD1 (6 bases). This CDR3 is built from 15 residues. Germline V gene lookup returns CDR1 LGHNT and CDR2 FRNRAP. Trimming took off 5 bases at V and 0 bases at J, with 14 bases between the two ends. DNA of the CDR3: TGTGCTAGTGGTCCACAGGGATTCAGCTCCTACGAGCAGTACTTC. It translates to CASGPQGFSSYEQYF.

The chain has TRBV7-9 and TRBJ2-7, with a possible D match to TRBD2 (5 bases). V shed 5 bases and J shed 2 bases, with 10 bases lying between them. Looked up from germline, CDR1 is SEHNR and CDR2 is FQNEAQ (reference sequence). CDR3 size: 13 residues. The CDR3 sequence: CASSNRGPYEQYF. The CDR3, as DNA: TGTGCCAGCAGCAACCGGGGTCCCTACGAGCAGTACTTC.

The chain carries TRBV25-1 and TRBJ1-5; D is unresolved. V was trimmed by 6 bases and J by 0 bases, leaving 3 bases between them. This CDR3 contains 12 residues. Germline CDR1 is MGHDK and CDR2 is SYGVNS. DNA for the CDR3: TGTGCCAGCAGAACTAGCAATCAGCCCCAGCATTTT. Translating gives CASRTSNQPQHF.

V gene TRBV5-4 combines with J gene TRBJ1-1, with TRBD1 matching over 8 bases. V lost 4 bases, J lost 6 bases, and 11 bases stayed unmatched. CDR3 length: 15 residues. CDR1 is SGHNT and CDR2 is YYREEE in the germline V gene (reference sequence). The chain's CDR3 is CASSVRQGLESEAFF. In DNA, the CDR3 is TGTGCCAGCAGCGTAAGACAGGGGCTGGAATCTGAAGCTTTCTTT.

V usage is TRBV30 and J usage is TRBJ2-5; 8 bases align to TRBD2. Germline lookup yields CDR1 GTSNPN and CDR2 SVGIG (reference sequence). The CDR3 totals 13 residues. V dropped 5 bases and J dropped 2; count of bases not matched to a gene: 4. The CDR3 sequence: CAWSPGGQETQYF. In DNA form, the CDR3 reads TGTGCCTGGTCCCCGGGGGGGCAAGAGACCCAGTACTTC.

The chain has TRBV30 and TRBJ2-7; weak D call: TRBD1 (6 bases). Germline CDR1 GTSNPN, CDR2 SVGIG (reference sequence). This CDR3 contains 13 residues. The CDR3 nucleotides read TGTGCTTCCCAGGGGTATGGGTCCTACGAGCAGTACTTC. It encodes CASQGYGSYEQYF.

This CDR3 reads CASEGQGASYEQYF. The CDR3 DNA is TGTGCCAGTGAGGGACAGGGGGCGTCCTACGAGCAGTACTTC. The chain recombines TRBV25-1 with TRBJ2-7; 12 positions match TRBD1. V lost 9 bases and J lost 1; bases outside the gene matches: 4. From germline, CDR1 is MGHDK and CDR2 SYGVNS. The CDR3 covers 14 residues.

This clone was seen a few times. The chain combines TRBV4-1 with TRBJ1-1; maybe TRBD1 (5 bases). This CDR3 contains 12 residues. V lost 5 bases and J lost 8, with 12 bases in between. Per the germline V gene, CDR1 is MGHRA and CDR2 is YSYEKL. The CDR3 DNA follows: TGCGCCAGCAGCGACGGGACGAAGGAAGCTTTCTTT. Translating it yields CASSDGTKEAFF.

V is TRBV9 and J is TRBJ1-2, with 10 positions matching TRBD1. Trimming cost V 0 bases and J 7 bases; bases outside gene matches: 3. Germline CDR1 is SGDLS and CDR2 is YYNGEE. The CDR3 has 14 residues. CDR3 nucleotides: TGTGCCAGCAGCGTAGGACAGGGGGCGCTTGGCTACACCTTC. Protein sequence: CASSVGQGALGYTF.

The chain carries TRBV6-5 and TRBJ2-7, with D tentatively TRBD1 (6 bases). Per the germline V gene, CDR1 is MNHEY and CDR2 is SVGAGI. This CDR3 contains 15 residues. V dropped 2 bases and J dropped 3 bases, with 14 bases sitting between them. As DNA, the CDR3 is TGTGCCAGCAGTTACGGGGCAGGGGCTTTCTACGAGCAGTACTTC. It translates to CASSYGAGAFYEQYF.